The T cell receptor (beta chain) under discussion was sequenced for a study of blood T cells in healthy people across ages. The use of a sample-barcoded 5' primer and a J-beta primer mix characterized a second PCR of about 7 to 12 cycles. MiXCR, applied by TCRdb to the 5' RACE reads, yields one record per CDR3 protein. This sample has 980,000 or so distinct CDR3 sequences, with around 48% found just once. V was pared by 3 bases and J by 11 bases, with 25 bases between. This CDR3 spans 16 amino acids. The germline gives CDR1 KGHSH, CDR2 LQKENI. This clonotype was counted once. This sequence may be a read error, since a much larger clone differs from it by one base.

The chain is built from TRBV18 and TRBJ2-5, with D possibly TRBD1 on 6 matching bases. Sequencing was performed on blood. This receptor was obtained from a man between 25 and 39 years old in good health. The CDR3 DNA follows: TGTGCCAGCTCACCGGTCCGGCAGGGGCATCACAATGAGCAGTACTTC. It yields the protein CASSPVRQGHHNEQYF.